This is a list of T cell receptor beta chains from one sample in a study of T cells after yellow fever vaccination. Each CDR3 protein is one row after TCRdb ran MiXCR on the 5' RACE reads. Here the sample spans approximately 240,000 distinct CDR3 sequences, more than 3.5% being singletons. The specimen was PBMCs, collected 15 days after the yellow fever booster vaccination. The receptor source for this set is a man aged 18 to 30 who received the YFV17D yellow fever vaccine. Each CDR3 is given with its conserved first and last residue. The D gene is left open where the match is weak. Part of the rows lack a size; the others show once, few, many or a class for expanded clones.

j_call clone_size d_call v_call cdr3_nt cdr3_aa
TRBJ1-1 many . TRBV5-5 TGTGCCAGCAGCTTGGATCGGCGCACTGAAGCTTTCTTT CASSLDRRTEAFF
TRBJ2-2 many . TRBV7-6 TGTGCCAGCAGCTTAGCCCCCGGGGAGCTGTTTTTT CASSLAPGELFF
TRBJ2-1 many . TRBV6-5 TGTGCCAGCCGGCGGAAGCTAGTGGGGAATGAGCAGTTCTTC CASRRKLVGNEQFF
TRBJ1-1 many TRBD1 TRBV7-9 TGTGCCAGCAGATGGACAGGGGACACTGAAGCTTTCTTT CASRWTGDTEAFF
TRBJ1-6 . . TRBV29-1 TGCAGCGTGGGGGAGGCGAATTCACCCCTCCACTTT CSVGEANSPLHF
TRBJ2-3 many TRBD2 TRBV5-1 TGCGCCAGCAGCTTGGTCCTACTAGCGGGGGGCACAGATACGCAGTATTTT CASSLVLLAGGTDTQYF
TRBJ1-2 many . TRBV7-2 TGTGCCAGCAGCTTAGCCCCACAGCCGTACTATGGCTACACCTTC CASSLAPQPYYGYTF
TRBJ2-1 many . TRBV29-1 TGCAGCGCCTCCACAGGGTCCGAATTTCGGTTCTTC CSASTGSEFRFF
TRBJ2-5 many TRBD2 TRBV9 TGTGCCAGCAGCGTAGAAAGCGGGGGGTTAGGAGAGACCCAGTACTTC CASSVESGGLGETQYF
TRBJ2-4 many TRBD1 TRBV5-1 TGCGCCAGCAGCCTGGGACAGAGGGACATTCAGTACTTC CASSLGQRDIQYF
TRBJ2-5 many . TRBV3-1 TGTGCCAGCACCCTCGGGGCTCAAGAGACCCAGTACTTC CASTLGAQETQYF
TRBJ1-5 few TRBD1 TRBV5-4 TGTGCCAGCAGCTTGGACAGGGGCCCCTATCAGCCCCAGCATTTT CASSLDRGPYQPQHF
TRBJ2-5 many TRBD1 TRBV15 TGTGCCACCAGCAGAGATGACCGGGACAGGTACCAAGAGACCCAGTACTTC CATSRDDRDRYQETQYF
TRBJ2-2 many . TRBV7-7 TGTGCTAGCAGCTCCCCTCATGTGAGCTATGGGGAGCTGTTTTTT CASSSPHVSYGELFF
TRBJ2-5 medium-sized TRBD2 TRBV6-5 TGTGCCAGCAGTTACTCGGGACTAGCGGGGGGAGAGACCCAGTACTTC CASSYSGLAGGETQYF
TRBJ2-5 many TRBD2 TRBV4-1 TGCGCCAGCAGCCAGATGCGGGGGGGCCTTGAGACCCAGTACTTC CASSQMRGGLETQYF
TRBJ2-1 many TRBD2 TRBV5-1 TGCGCCAGCAGCTTGGGACCGGGACTAGCGGGCAATGAGCAGTTCTTC CASSLGPGLAGNEQFF
TRBJ1-6 many . TRBV12-3/TRBV12-4 TGTGCCAGCGGCGATACTTACTATAATTCACCCCTCCACTTT CASGDTYYNSPLHF
TRBJ2-5 many . TRBV12-3/TRBV12-4 TGTGCCAGCAGTTTCTACGAGACCCAGTACTTC CASSFYETQYF
TRBJ2-7 many . TRBV27 TGTGCCAGCAGTCTAGACCGGACGAGTTTGTCCTACGAGCAGTACTTC CASSLDRTSLSYEQYF
TRBJ1-2 many . TRBV12-3/TRBV12-4 TGTGCCAGCAGTTTAGCGGGGACCGGGGGGGTTGGCTACACCTTC CASSLAGTGGVGYTF
TRBJ2-1 . TRBD2 TRBV29-1 TGCAGCGGGATACTCGGGACTAGCGGGATATATGAGCAGTTCTTC CSGILGTSGIYEQFF
TRBJ2-5 many . TRBV5-1 TGCGCCAGCAGCTCCCGGACGCCACAAGAGACCCAGTACTTC CASSSRTPQETQYF